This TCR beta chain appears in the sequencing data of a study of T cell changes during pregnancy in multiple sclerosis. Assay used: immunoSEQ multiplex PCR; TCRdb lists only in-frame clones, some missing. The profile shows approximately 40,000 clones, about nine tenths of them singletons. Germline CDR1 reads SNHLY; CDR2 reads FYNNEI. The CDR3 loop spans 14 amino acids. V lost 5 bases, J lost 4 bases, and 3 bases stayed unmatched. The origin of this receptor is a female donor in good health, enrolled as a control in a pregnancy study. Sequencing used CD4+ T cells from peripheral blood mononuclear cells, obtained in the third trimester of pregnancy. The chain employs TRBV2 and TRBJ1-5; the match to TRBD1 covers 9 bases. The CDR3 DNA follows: TGTGCCAGCAGTTACGGGACAGGGAATCAGCCCCAGCATTTT. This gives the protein CASSYGTGNQPQHF.